Below, 32 T cell receptor beta chains from the same sample are listed, as sequenced in a study of blood T cell repertoires in COVID-19 (dated by TCRdb to the early 2020s). Preparation of the library involved the immunoSEQ multiplex PCR assay. TCRdb holds this immuneACCESS table with in-frame rearrangements only. Some clones are missing; in checked studies, unresolved V genes explain under half, and the rest has no known cause. Counted in this sample were tens of thousands of clones; 80% to 90% of them appeared once. The ten top clones hold under 6.5% of the sample. The specimen sequenced was peripheral blood. The receptors derive from a man aged 45-60 years with active COVID-19.

V usage is TRBV5-1 and J usage is TRBJ1-1; maybe TRBD1 (6 bases). The ends were cut back, 3 bases at V and 7 bases at J, with 16 bases in the middle. Germline V gives CDR1 SGHRS, CDR2 YFSETQ. The CDR3 totals 14 residues. In DNA form, the CDR3 reads TGCGCCAGCAGCTCGGGTGGACAGATTTTTGAAGCTTTCTTT. Residues: CASSSGGQIFEAFF.

The chain recombines TRBV18 with TRBJ2-6; maybe TRBD1 (7 bases). Trimming shortened V by 1 base and J by 0 bases, and 10 bases separated the two germline ends. This CDR3 has 17 amino acids. Germline CDR1 reads KGHSH; CDR2 reads LQKENI. The CDR3 here is CASSPRQGGSGANVLTF. The CDR3 DNA reads TGTGCCAGCTCACCACGGCAGGGGGGCTCTGGGGCCAACGTCCTGACTTTC.

V is TRBV19 and J is TRBJ2-7; TRBD1 might be the D (6 bases). The CDR3 has 15 amino acids. Trimming took 6 bases from V and 2 from J, leaving 17 bases between them. The germline gives CDR1 LNHDA, CDR2 SQIVND (reference sequence). The CDR3 loop reads CASRGGGSPPYEQYF. CDR3 DNA sequence: TGTGCCAGTAGAGGGGGTGGGAGTCCCCCCTACGAGCAGTACTTC.

CDR3 nucleotides: TGTGCCTGGAGCACCGGGGATGAAAAACTGTTTTTT. As protein: CAWSTGDEKLFF. The chain has TRBV30 and TRBJ1-4; no definite D call. With 3 bases removed from V and 6 bases from J, the gap between germline ends came to 8 bases. Germline CDR1 is GTSNPN and CDR2 is SVGIG (reference sequence). The CDR3 sequence is 12 residues long.

This chain connects TRBV4-3 to TRBJ2-1; no definite D call. Germline V gives CDR1 LGHNA, CDR2 YSLEER. Trimming left V 0 bases short and J 8 bases short, with 20 bases between. This CDR3 region has 17 residues. CDR3 bases: TGCGCCAGCAGCCAAGATGGGTCTGGAGTAGAGGTCTATGAGCAGTTCTTC. This codes for CASSQDGSGVEVYEQFF.

This chain uses TRBV4-2 with TRBJ2-3; perhaps TRBD2 as D (5 bases). Germline CDR1 and CDR2: LGHNA and YNFKEQ. Trimming took 3 bases from V and 4 from J, leaving 11 bases between them. The CDR3 totals 14 residues. CDR3 loop: CASSQGDVADTQYF. The CDR3 DNA sequence: TGTGCCAGCAGCCAGGGAGACGTGGCAGATACGCAGTATTTT.

This clone was counted only a few times. This chain connects TRBV11-2 to TRBJ1-5; 7 bases line up with TRBD1. Trimming removed 3 bases from V and 1 base from J; junction bases left unmatched: 6. CDR1 and CDR2 (germline): SGHAT, FQNNGV. The CDR3 contains 16 residues. The chain's CDR3 is CASSLGTASSNQPQHF. CDR3 in DNA: TGTGCCAGCAGCTTGGGGACAGCATCGAGCAATCAGCCCCAGCATTTT.

This rearrangement joins TRBV27 to TRBJ2-2; D may be TRBD2 (6 bases). This CDR3 has 16 residues. V was pared by 1 base and J by 6 bases, with 15 bases between. Germline CDR1 and CDR2: MNHEY and SMNVEV (reference sequence). The DNA for the CDR3 is TGTGCCAGCAGTTTATTCAGGCAGGGCGGGGCCGGGGAGCTGTTTTTT. It codes for CASSLFRQGGAGELFF.

J is TRBJ2-1 and V is TRBV7-3; 15 bases fit TRBD2. Trimming at V came to 5 bases and at J to 0 bases, leaving 11 bases not matched to a gene. Germline V gene data show CDR1 as SGHTA and CDR2 as FQGTGA. The CDR3 has 20 amino acids. CDR3 sequence: CASSPGGLAGGPRSYNEQFF. For the CDR3, the DNA is TGTGCCAGCAGCCCCGGAGGACTAGCGGGGGGGCCGCGCTCCTACAATGAGCAGTTCTTC.

CDR3: CSTERGKVNTEAFF. The CDR3 DNA reads as TGCAGCACAGAGCGGGGAAAGGTGAACACTGAAGCTTTCTTT. The J gene is TRBJ1-1, the V gene TRBV29-1; D gene ambiguous. This CDR3 is 14 amino acids long. Germline V gives CDR1 SQVTM, CDR2 ANQGSEA. Trimming removed 8 bases from V and 0 bases from J, with 16 bases in between.

This sequence joins TRBV19 and TRBJ2-4, with D possibly TRBD1 on 5 matching bases. The CDR3 is 12 residues long. Germline V gives CDR1 LNHDA, CDR2 SQIVND (reference sequence). Trimming took 4 bases from V and 8 from J, leaving 9 bases between them. Written as DNA, the CDR3 is TGTGCCAGTAGTAGGGGCGTGGACATTCAGTACTTC. Its translation: CASSRGVDIQYF.

This rearrangement joins TRBV15 to TRBJ2-2; TRBD2 matches at 9 bases. Trimming took 3 bases from V and 0 from J; bases not matched to a gene: 2. The CDR3 consists of 16 residues. From germline, CDR1 is LNHNV and CDR2 YYDKDF (reference sequence). The DNA of the CDR3 is TGTGCCACCAGCAGGAGCGGGGGGTCGAACACCGGGGAGCTGTTTTTT. This translates into CATSRSGGSNTGELFF.

The chain links TRBV28 to TRBJ1-6; D ambiguous. Per the germline V gene, CDR1 is MDHEN and CDR2 is SYDVKM. The CDR3 is 16 amino acids. Trimming left V 4 bases short and J 2 bases short, with 12 bases between. CDR3 region: CASSSQLGTYNSPLHF. Here the CDR3 DNA reads TGTGCCAGCAGTTCCCAACTAGGAACCTATAATTCACCCCTCCACTTT.

The chain recombines TRBV4-2 with TRBJ2-7; 8 positions agree with TRBD2. Germline CDR1 reads LGHNA; CDR2 reads YNFKEQ. This CDR3 contains 16 residues. The V segment lost 2 bases and the J segment 0 bases; nucleotides outside the gene matches: 6. CDR3: CASSQKTSARSYEQYF. The CDR3, as DNA: TGTGCCAGCAGCCAAAAGACTAGCGCGCGCTCCTACGAGCAGTACTTC.

This chain links TRBV4-2 with TRBJ1-5, with 7 bases identical to TRBD1. This CDR3 has 16 amino acids. The germline V gene encodes CDR1 LGHNA and CDR2 YNFKEQ. V shed 0 bases, J shed 4 bases, and the junction held 6 bases outside the gene matches. The CDR3 spells CASSQDQGERNQPQHF. The CDR3 DNA reads TGTGCCAGCAGCCAAGACCAGGGGGAACGAAATCAGCCCCAGCATTTT.

The chain joins TRBV6-5 to TRBJ1-5; unclear D gene. V was pared by 8 bases and J by 4 bases, with 12 bases between. The CDR3 covers 13 residues. Per the germline V gene, CDR1 is MNHEY and CDR2 is SVGAGI. Here the CDR3 DNA reads TGTGCCAGCTCCGAACAGAAAAATCAGCCCCAGCATTTT. It codes for CASSEQKNQPQHF.

This chain links TRBV7-2 with TRBJ1-6; 8 nucleotides line up with TRBD1. V dropped 10 bases and J dropped 9; count of bases not matched to a gene: 11. Germline assignment: CDR1 SGHTA and CDR2 FQGNSA. CDR3 length: 14 amino acids. The CDR3 DNA is TGTGCCACCTCCCCGCAGGGGGCTGGTTCACCCCTCCACTTT. Encoded protein: CATSPQGAGSPLHF.

The V gene is TRBV5-4, the J gene TRBJ1-3; D is uncertain. The germline CDR1 and CDR2 sequences are SGHNT and YYREEE (reference sequence). V was shortened by 4 bases and J by 0 bases, with 17 bases between the two germline ends. This CDR3 spans 17 amino acids. The CDR3 DNA sequence: TGTGCCAGCAGCGGGCGGGCCGGGCCACGCTCTGGAAACACCATATATTTT. Its protein product is CASSGRAGPRSGNTIYF.

This chain links TRBV7-2 with TRBJ1-1, with TRBD1 matching over 8 bases. CDR1 and CDR2 (germline): SGHTA, FQGNSA. V lost 2 bases to trimming and J lost 0 bases; unmatched junction nucleotides: 5. The CDR3 is 16 amino acids. CDR3 nucleotide sequence: TGTGCCAGCAGCTTACAGGGGGCAAGGTTGAACACTGAAGCTTTCTTT. It translates to CASSLQGARLNTEAFF.

V is TRBV24-1 and J is TRBJ2-3, with TRBD1 matching over 11 bases. CDR1 and CDR2 from the germline V gene are KGHDR and SFDVKD. The junction had 2 bases not matched to a gene; V was cut back by 1 base and J by 3 bases. This CDR3 contains 16 residues. The CDR3 DNA follows: TGTGCCACCAGTGATTTTGGGACAGGGGGGACAGATACGCAGTATTTT. This codes for CATSDFGTGGTDTQYF.

The sample holds a few counts of this clone. The genes are TRBV18 and TRBJ2-5, with D tentatively TRBD2 (5 bases). The CDR3 has 14 amino acids. From germline, CDR1 is KGHSH and CDR2 LQKENI. Trimming took off 0 bases at V and 4 bases at J, with 9 bases between the two ends. CDR3 sequence reads: CASSPPEERETQYF. The CDR3 DNA follows: TGTGCCAGCTCACCACCGGAGGAGCGAGAGACCCAGTACTTC.

This clone appeared once. This chain uses TRBV18 with TRBJ2-7; D perhaps matches TRBD2 (5 bases). Per the germline V gene, CDR1 is KGHSH and CDR2 is LQKENI. V lost 3 bases to trimming and J lost 6 bases, with 15 bases between them. The CDR3 is 14 amino acids. The CDR3 here is CASSPRTGSSEQYF. CDR3 nucleotide sequence: TGTGCCAGCTCACCCCGCACGGGGTCGAGCGAGCAGTACTTC.

The chain recombines TRBV28 with TRBJ1-4; TRBD1 matches 7 bases. V shed 4 bases and J 3 bases; nucleotides not matched to a gene: 11. CDR3 length: 17 residues. Germline loops: CDR1 MDHEN, CDR2 SYDVKM. CDR3 nucleotides: TGTGCCAGCAGTTCTGGCAGGGGGAAAGGTGCTAATGAAAAACTGTTTTTT. Protein product: CASSSGRGKGANEKLFF.

CDR3 protein: CASSPSDRAAYNEQFF. CDR3 bases: TGTGCCAGCAGCCCCTCGGACAGGGCCGCCTACAATGAGCAGTTCTTC. The chain has TRBV9 and TRBJ2-1; 8 nucleotides align to TRBD1. Germline CDR1 SGDLS, CDR2 YYNGEE. CDR3 size: 16 residues. Losses at the gene ends were 4 bases for V and 2 bases for J; bases not matched to a gene: 8. Complete variable domain (other parts from reference TRBV9 and TRBJ2-1): DSGVTQTPKHLITATGQRVTLRCSPRSGDLSVYWYQQSLDQGLQFLIQYYNGEERAKGNILERFSAQQFPDLHSELNLSSLELGDSALYFCASSPSDRAAYNEQFFGPGTRLTVL.

There are a few counts of this clone. The chain recombines TRBV3-1 (or the pseudogene TRBV3-2) with TRBJ2-1; 10 bases match TRBD1. Looked up from germline, CDR1 is LGHDT and CDR2 is YNNKEL (reference sequence). CDR3 length: 13 residues. J lost 9 bases, V lost 4 bases, and 3 bases had no gene match. CDR3 sequence reads: CASSPRDRGEQFF. CDR3 nucleotide sequence: TGTGCCAGCAGCCCCCGGGACAGGGGTGAGCAGTTCTTC.

The rearrangement links TRBV5-4 to TRBJ2-2; weak D call: TRBD1 (6 bases). CDR3 size: 16 residues. V lost 6 bases and J lost 3, with 18 bases in between. Per the germline V gene, CDR1 is SGHNT and CDR2 is YYREEE (reference sequence). DNA of the CDR3: TGTGCCAGCATTCCAGGACCGGGGACACACACCGGGGAGCTGTTTTTT. Translated: CASIPGPGTHTGELFF. The entire variable domain, with the rest obtained from reference TRBV5-4 and TRBJ2-2, is as follows: ETGVTQSPTHLIKTRGQQVTLRCSSQSGHNTVSWYQQALGQGPQFIFQYYREEENGRGNFPPRFSGLQFPNYSSELNVNALELDDSALYLCASIPGPGTHTGELFFGEGSRLTVL.

The V call is TRBV27, the J call TRBJ2-5; 8 bases align to TRBD1. From germline, CDR1 is MNHEY and CDR2 SMNVEV (reference sequence). Germline trimming cut 4 bases from V and 0 bases from J; bases unmatched to any gene: 4. The CDR3 has 15 residues. CDR3 sequence reads: CASSSHRGDQETQYF. CDR3 nucleotide sequence: TGTGCCAGCAGTTCCCACAGGGGGGACCAAGAGACCCAGTACTTC.

The chain employs TRBV5-1 and TRBJ2-3; D is ambiguous. CDR1 and CDR2 from the germline V gene are SGHRS and YFSETQ. Trimming left V 3 bases short and J 6 bases short, with 20 bases between. This CDR3 comprises 16 residues. Here the CDR3 DNA reads TGCGCCAGCAGCTCCAAACTTCGGGTGTTCGAGGATACGCAGTATTTT. Amino acids: CASSSKLRVFEDTQYF.

The chain combines TRBV27 with TRBJ1-1; a weak D match, TRBD1 (5 bases). CDR1 MNHEY and CDR2 SMNVEV come from the germline V gene (reference sequence). The CDR3 consists of 13 residues. The V gene lost 3 bases and the J gene lost 4 bases, with 9 bases spanning the gap. Here the CDR3 DNA reads TGTGCCAGCAGTTTGACGGGGGGCACTGAAGCTTTCTTT. Translating it yields CASSLTGGTEAFF.

The CDR3, as DNA: TGTGCCAGCAGCCGGACTAGCGGGAGGACCACCTACGAGCAGTACTTC. The encoded protein is CASSRTSGRTTYEQYF. V gene TRBV9 combines with J gene TRBJ2-7; TRBD2 aligns across 14 bases. Losses at the gene ends were 4 bases for V and 2 bases for J; bases not matched to a gene: 5. The CDR3 totals 16 residues. Germline V gene sequence: CDR1 SGDLS, CDR2 YYNGEE.

V and J are TRBV2 and TRBJ2-1; the D is unclear. This CDR3 contains 15 residues. Trimming took off 7 bases at V and 1 base at J, with 14 bases between the two ends. Germline lookup yields CDR1 SNHLY and CDR2 FYNNEI. In nucleotides, the CDR3 is TGTGCCAGCAACCCACACAAGTCATCCTACAATGAGCAGTTCTTC. Amino acid sequence: CASNPHKSSYNEQFF.

The V and J genes are TRBV6-5 and TRBJ1-5; D is possibly TRBD1 (6 bases). Trimming shortened V by 5 bases and J by 7 bases, and 15 bases separated the two germline ends. The V gene's germline CDR1 is MNHEY and CDR2 SVGAGI. There are 14 residues in the CDR3. The CDR3 reads CASSPSGGAQPQHF. CDR3 sequence (DNA): TGTGCCAGCAGTCCATCGGGGGGCGCCCAGCCCCAGCATTTT.